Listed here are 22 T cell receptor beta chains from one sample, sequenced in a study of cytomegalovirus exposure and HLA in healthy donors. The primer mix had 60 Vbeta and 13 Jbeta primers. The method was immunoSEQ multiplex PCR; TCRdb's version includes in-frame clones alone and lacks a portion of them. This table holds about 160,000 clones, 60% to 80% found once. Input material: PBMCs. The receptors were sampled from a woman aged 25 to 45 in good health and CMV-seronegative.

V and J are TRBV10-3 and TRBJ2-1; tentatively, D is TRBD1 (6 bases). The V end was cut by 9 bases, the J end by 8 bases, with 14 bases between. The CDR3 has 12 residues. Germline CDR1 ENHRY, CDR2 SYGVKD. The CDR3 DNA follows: TGTGCCATGGGACACACTTTAGATGAGCAGTTCTTC. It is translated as CAMGHTLDEQFF.

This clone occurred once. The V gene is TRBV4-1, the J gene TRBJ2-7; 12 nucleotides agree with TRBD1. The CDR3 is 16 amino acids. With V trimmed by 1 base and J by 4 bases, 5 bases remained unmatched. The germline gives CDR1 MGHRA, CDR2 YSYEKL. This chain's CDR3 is CASSQVGTGGIYEQYF. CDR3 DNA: TGCGCCAGCAGCCAAGTGGGGACAGGGGGCATTTACGAGCAGTACTTC.

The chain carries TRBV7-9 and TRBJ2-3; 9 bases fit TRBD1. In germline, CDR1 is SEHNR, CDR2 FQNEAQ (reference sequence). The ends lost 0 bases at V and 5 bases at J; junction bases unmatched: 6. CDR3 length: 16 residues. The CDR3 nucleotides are TGTGCCAGCAGCTTAGCGTGGGGACAGGGTCGAGATACGCAGTATTTT. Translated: CASSLAWGQGRDTQYF.

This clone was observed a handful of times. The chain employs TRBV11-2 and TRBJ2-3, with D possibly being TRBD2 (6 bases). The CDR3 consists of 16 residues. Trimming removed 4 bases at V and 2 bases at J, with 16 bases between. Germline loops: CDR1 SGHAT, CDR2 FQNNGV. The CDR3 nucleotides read TGTGCCAGCAGCTCTCCCCGGGACTTCTACACAGATACGCAGTATTTT. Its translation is CASSSPRDFYTDTQYF.

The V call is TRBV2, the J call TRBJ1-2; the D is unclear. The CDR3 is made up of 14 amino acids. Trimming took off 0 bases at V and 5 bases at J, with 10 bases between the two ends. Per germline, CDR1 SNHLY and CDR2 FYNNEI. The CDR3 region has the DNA TGTGCCAGCAGTGAAGCGGGCAGGTCTTATGGCTACACCTTC. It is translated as CASSEAGRSYGYTF.

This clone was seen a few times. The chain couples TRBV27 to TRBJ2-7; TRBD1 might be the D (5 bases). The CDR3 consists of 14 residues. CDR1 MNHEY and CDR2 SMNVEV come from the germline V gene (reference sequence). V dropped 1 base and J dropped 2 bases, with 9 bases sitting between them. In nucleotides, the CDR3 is TGTGCCAGCAGTTTATTCCAGGGTACCTACGAGCAGTACTTC. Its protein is CASSLFQGTYEQYF.

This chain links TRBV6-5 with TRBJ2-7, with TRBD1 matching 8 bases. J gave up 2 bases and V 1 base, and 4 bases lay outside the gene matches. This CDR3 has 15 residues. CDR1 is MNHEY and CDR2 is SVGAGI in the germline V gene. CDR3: CASSYYRTGPYEQYF. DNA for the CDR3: TGTGCCAGCAGTTACTATAGGACAGGGCCCTACGAGCAGTACTTC.

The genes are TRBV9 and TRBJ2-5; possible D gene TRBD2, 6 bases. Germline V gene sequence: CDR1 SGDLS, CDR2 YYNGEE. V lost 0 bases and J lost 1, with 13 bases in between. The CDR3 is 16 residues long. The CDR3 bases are TGTGCCAGCAGCGTAGGGGGGGTAGGTGTCCAAGAGACCCAGTACTTC. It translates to CASSVGGVGVQETQYF.

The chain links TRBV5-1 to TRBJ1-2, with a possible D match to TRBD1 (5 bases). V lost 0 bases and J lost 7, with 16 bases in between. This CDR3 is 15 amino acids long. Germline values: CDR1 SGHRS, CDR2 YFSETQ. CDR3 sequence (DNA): TGCGCCAGCAGCTTGGAGGCCGGGACTTATGGTGGCTACACCTTC. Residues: CASSLEAGTYGGYTF.

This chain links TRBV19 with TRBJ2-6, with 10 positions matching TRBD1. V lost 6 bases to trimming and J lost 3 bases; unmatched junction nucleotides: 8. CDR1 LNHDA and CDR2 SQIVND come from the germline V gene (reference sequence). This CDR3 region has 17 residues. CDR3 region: CASRTGTGVYGANVLTF. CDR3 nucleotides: TGTGCCAGTAGAACCGGGACAGGGGTATATGGGGCCAACGTCCTGACTTTC.

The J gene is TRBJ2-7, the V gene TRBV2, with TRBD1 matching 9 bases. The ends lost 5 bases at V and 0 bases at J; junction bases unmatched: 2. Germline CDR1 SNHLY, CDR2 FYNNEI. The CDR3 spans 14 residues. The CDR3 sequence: CASSLQGASYEQYF. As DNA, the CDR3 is TGTGCCAGCAGTTTACAGGGGGCCTCCTACGAGCAGTACTTC.

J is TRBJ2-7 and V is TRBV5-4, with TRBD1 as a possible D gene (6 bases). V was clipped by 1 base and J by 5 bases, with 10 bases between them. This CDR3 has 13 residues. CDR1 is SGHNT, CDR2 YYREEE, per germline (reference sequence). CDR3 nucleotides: TGTGCCAGCAGCTTGCAGGGGCGCGACGAGCAGTACTTC. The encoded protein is CASSLQGRDEQYF. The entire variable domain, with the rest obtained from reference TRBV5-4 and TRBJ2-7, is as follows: ETGVTQSPTHLIKTRGQQVTLRCSSQSGHNTVSWYQQALGQGPQFIFQYYREEENGRGNFPPRFSGLQFPNYSSELNVNALELDDSALYLCASSLQGRDEQYFGPGTRLTVT.

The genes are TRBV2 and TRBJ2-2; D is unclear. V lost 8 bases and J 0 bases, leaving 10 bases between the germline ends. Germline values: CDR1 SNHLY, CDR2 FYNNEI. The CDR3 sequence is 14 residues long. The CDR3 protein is CASVRVSNTGELFF. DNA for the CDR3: TGTGCCAGCGTACGGGTTTCGAACACCGGGGAGCTGTTTTTT.

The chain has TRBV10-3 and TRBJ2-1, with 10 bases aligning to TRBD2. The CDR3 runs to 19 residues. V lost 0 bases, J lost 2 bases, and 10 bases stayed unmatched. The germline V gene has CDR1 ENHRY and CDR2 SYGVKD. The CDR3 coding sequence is TGTGCCATCAGTGAGTCCCCTTGGGAGCGGGGGGGCCCCTACAATGAGCAGTTCTTC. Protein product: CAISESPWERGGPYNEQFF.

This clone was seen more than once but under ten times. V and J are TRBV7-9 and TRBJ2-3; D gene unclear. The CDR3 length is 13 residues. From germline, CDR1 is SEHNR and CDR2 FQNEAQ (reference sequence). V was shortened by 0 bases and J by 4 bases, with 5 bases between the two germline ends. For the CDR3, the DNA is TGTGCCAGCAGCTTAGCTGCGGCAGATACGCAGTATTTT. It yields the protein CASSLAAADTQYF.

As DNA, the CDR3 is TGTGCCAGCAGCGGCCGGACAGGGAACTATGGCTACACCTTC. This encodes CASSGRTGNYGYTF. The V gene is TRBV7-9, the J gene TRBJ1-2, with 8 positions matching TRBD1. The CDR3 extends over 14 amino acids. Germline CDR1 reads SEHNR; CDR2 reads FQNEAQ (reference sequence). Trimming removed 5 bases from V and 2 bases from J; junction bases left unmatched: 4.

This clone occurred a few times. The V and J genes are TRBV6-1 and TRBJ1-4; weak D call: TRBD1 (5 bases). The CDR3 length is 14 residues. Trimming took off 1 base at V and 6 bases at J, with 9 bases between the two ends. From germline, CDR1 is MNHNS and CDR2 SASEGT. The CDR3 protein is CASSEGGGYEKLFF. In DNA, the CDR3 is TGTGCCAGCAGTGAAGGGGGGGGGTATGAAAAACTGTTTTTT.

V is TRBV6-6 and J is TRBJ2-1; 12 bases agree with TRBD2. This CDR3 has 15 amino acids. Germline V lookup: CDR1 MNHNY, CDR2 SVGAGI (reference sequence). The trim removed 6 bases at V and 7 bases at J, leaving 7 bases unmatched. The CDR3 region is CASREGLAGSNEQFF. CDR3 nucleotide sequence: TGTGCCAGCAGGGAAGGACTAGCGGGGAGTAATGAGCAGTTCTTC.

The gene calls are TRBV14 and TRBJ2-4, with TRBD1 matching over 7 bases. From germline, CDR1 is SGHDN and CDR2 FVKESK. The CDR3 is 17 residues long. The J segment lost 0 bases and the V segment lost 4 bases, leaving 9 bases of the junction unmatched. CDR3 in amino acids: CASSPSDRRLAKNIQYF. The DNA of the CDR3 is TGTGCCAGCAGCCCCTCGGACAGGAGGCTAGCCAAAAACATTCAGTACTTC.

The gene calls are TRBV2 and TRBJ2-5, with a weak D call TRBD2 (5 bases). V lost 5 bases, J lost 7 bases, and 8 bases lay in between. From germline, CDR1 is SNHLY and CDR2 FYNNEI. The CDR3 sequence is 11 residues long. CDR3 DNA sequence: TGTGCCAGCAGTAGAGAGGGGACCCAGTACTTC. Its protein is CASSREGTQYF.

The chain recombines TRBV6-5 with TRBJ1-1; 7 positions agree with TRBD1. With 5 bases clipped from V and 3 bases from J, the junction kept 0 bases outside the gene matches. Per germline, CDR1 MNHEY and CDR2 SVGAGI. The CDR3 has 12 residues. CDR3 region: CASSTGDTEAFF. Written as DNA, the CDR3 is TGTGCCAGCAGTACAGGGGACACTGAAGCTTTCTTT.

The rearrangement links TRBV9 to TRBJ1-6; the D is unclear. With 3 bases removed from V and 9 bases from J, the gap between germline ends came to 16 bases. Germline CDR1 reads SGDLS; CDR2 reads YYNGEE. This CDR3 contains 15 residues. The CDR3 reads CASSAEVGRISPLHF. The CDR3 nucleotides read TGTGCCAGCAGCGCAGAGGTTGGGAGAATTTCACCCCTCCACTTT.